This T cell receptor beta chain was identified in a study of blood T cell repertoires in COVID-19. Overall study: Sample material is recorded as cDNA or gDNA derived from T cells, B-cell-depleted T cells, or PBMCs.

Per the original data handling: Amplification of reference gene primers was used by the study to estimate nucleated cell counts. Generated by immunoSEQ multiplex PCR, the TCRdb table keeps only in-frame clones and is missing some. The DNA was the basis for D and trimming; V, J and clone size are from that table. The table includes about 60,000 clones, around 90% detected once. The V gene lost 1 base and the J gene lost 4 bases, with 8 bases spanning the gap. The CDR3 has 13 amino acids. Per germline, CDR1 SQVTM and CDR2 ANQGSEA. The origin of this receptor is a human donor with active COVID-19. The donor label of this sample is uncertain. Material for sequencing was peripheral blood. This sequence joins TRBV29-1 and TRBJ2-1; D is ambiguous. The CDR3 nucleotides read TGCAGCGTTGAAGTTGCCAGGTACAATGAGCAGTTCTTC. It is translated as CSVEVARYNEQFF.